The 17 T cell receptor beta chains below come from one sample, sequenced in a study of Graves' ophthalmopathy and Graves' hyperthyroidism. As the template, RNA transcripts were used to amplify TCR beta CDR3 regions. Second-round multiplex PCR came after a first-round RT-PCR that employed HTBI primers. TCRdb redid the calling of the multiplex PCR reads with MiXCR, one entry per CDR3 protein. Altogether approximately 1.2 million distinct CDR3 sequences are present, about 36% being singletons, with the ten largest covering 11%. Sequencing input: peripheral blood or thyroid tissue (not recorded which). The receptors here all came from an adult man with Graves' hyperthyroidism.

The chain has TRBV7-9 and TRBJ2-1; D is tentatively TRBD1 or TRBD2 (5 bases each). Trimming removed 6 bases from V and 3 bases from J, with 18 bases in between. This CDR3 region has 16 residues. The germline V gene encodes CDR1 SEHNR and CDR2 FQNEAQ (reference sequence). The CDR3 nucleotides read TGTGCCAGCAGTCGGGACGGACGATCAGACTACAATGAGCAGTTCTTC. It yields the protein CASSRDGRSDYNEQFF.

Many counts were recorded for this clonotype. V and J are TRBV10-1 and TRBJ2-7; possible D gene TRBD2, 5 bases. Germline CDR1 is WNHNN and CDR2 is SYGVQD (reference sequence). This CDR3 region has 13 residues. The V end lost 0 bases, the J end lost 7 bases, and 10 bases lay between the germline ends. The CDR3 coding sequence is TGCGCCAGCAGTGAGTCCGGTCGGAGGGAGCAGTACTTC. Its protein is CASSESGRREQYF.

The J gene is TRBJ1-1, the V gene TRBV7-9; D uncertain. Trimming stripped 1 base from V and 4 bases from J, with 10 bases between. Germline V gene data show CDR1 as SEHNR and CDR2 as FQNEAQ (reference sequence). The CDR3 runs to 14 residues. CDR3 sequence reads: CASSLEDGATEAFF. The CDR3, as DNA: TGTGCCAGCAGCTTAGAGGACGGAGCCACTGAAGCTTTCTTT.

This clonotype appeared many times. This chain links TRBV2 with TRBJ1-5; D uncertain. CDR1 is SNHLY and CDR2 is FYNNEI in the germline V gene. The CDR3 is 14 amino acids. The germline V and J ends were trimmed by 4 bases and 0 bases, with 7 bases remaining between them. The CDR3 DNA reads as TGTGCCAGCAGTGTCGGGGTTAGCAATCAGCCCCAGCATTTT. Translation gives CASSVGVSNQPQHF.

The chain couples TRBV7-8 to TRBJ1-5; D uncertain. This CDR3 comprises 15 residues. Trimming took off 6 bases at V and 1 base at J, with 13 bases between the two ends. CDR1 is SGHVS and CDR2 is FQNEAQ in the germline V gene. CDR3 protein: CASSFLSPSNQPQHF. As DNA, the CDR3 is TGTGCCAGCAGTTTCTTGTCACCGAGCAATCAGCCCCAGCATTTT.

The table lists this clonotype with a few counts. The chain has TRBV29-1 and TRBJ1-2; D is possibly TRBD1 (6 bases). This CDR3 region has 14 residues. From germline, CDR1 is SQVTM and CDR2 ANQGSEA. Trimming took 3 bases from V and 3 from J, leaving 14 bases between them. DNA of the CDR3: TGCAGCGTTGAGGAACCAGGGGCCGACTATGGCTACACCTTC. This encodes CSVEEPGADYGYTF.

This sequence joins TRBV4-3 and TRBJ2-5, with D unclear. The CDR3 covers 14 residues. Germline-derived CDR1 and CDR2 are LGHNA and YSLEER. V was cut by 3 bases and J by 5 bases, with 13 bases left in between. Here the CDR3 reads CASSHPKGRETQYF. The CDR3 bases are TGCGCCAGCAGCCACCCTAAGGGTCGGGAGACCCAGTACTTC.

The rearrangement joins TRBV6-5 to TRBJ1-1, with D unresolved. V was trimmed by 7 bases and J by 3 bases, leaving 9 bases between them. In germline, CDR1 is MNHEY, CDR2 SVGAGI. The CDR3 is 12 residues long. CDR3: CASKDLDTEAFF. The CDR3 DNA sequence: TGTGCCAGCAAGGATCTTGACACTGAAGCTTTCTTT.

This clonotype was seen ten or more times. CDR3 nucleotides: TGTGCCAGCAGCTTAGCTAGCGGGGGTCGGGAGCAGTACTTC. Translation gives CASSLASGGREQYF. This chain joins TRBV7-2 and TRBJ2-7; 9 nucleotides align to TRBD2. J was trimmed by 7 bases and V by 0 bases; bases with no gene match: 4. Germline V gene lookup returns CDR1 SGHTA and CDR2 FQGNSA. The CDR3 consists of 14 residues. The full variable domain, rest sourced from reference TRBV7-2 and TRBJ2-7, is GAGVSQSPSNKVTEKGKDVELRCDPISGHTALYWYRQSLGQGLEFLIYFQGNSAPDKSGLPSDRFSAERTGGSVSTLTIQRTQQEDSAVYLCASSLASGGREQYFGPGTRLTVT.

Written as DNA, the CDR3 is TGTGCCAGCAGCAAAAGGGTTGCAACTAATGAAAAACTGTTTTTT. It yields the protein CASSKRVATNEKLFF. The rearrangement links TRBV12-3 or TRBV12-4 to TRBJ1-4; D not resolved. The CDR3 is made up of 15 amino acids. Deletions cut 6 bases from V and 0 bases from J, with 11 bases between.

This clonotype showed up many times. The chain joins TRBV7-2 to TRBJ1-2; D remains unclear. This CDR3 spans 13 amino acids. Germline CDR1 is SGHTA and CDR2 is FQGNSA. With 2 bases removed from V and 4 bases from J, the gap between germline ends came to 8 bases. The CDR3 loop is CASSLLVLYGYTF. CDR3 nucleotides: TGTGCCAGCAGCTTACTCGTACTCTATGGCTACACCTTC.

This clonotype has at least ten counts. The chain is built from TRBV10-3 and TRBJ1-1, with D unresolved. The CDR3 totals 12 residues. V was cut by 3 bases and J by 5 bases, with 7 bases left in between. CDR1 is ENHRY, CDR2 SYGVKD, per germline. CDR3 protein: CAISEEWTEAFF. As DNA, the CDR3 is TGTGCCATCAGTGAAGAGTGGACTGAAGCTTTCTTT.

This clonotype was seen ten or more times. This chain uses TRBV19 with TRBJ1-5, with 7 bases identical to TRBD1. The CDR3 totals 15 residues. V gave up 7 bases and J gave up 3 bases; unmatched junction bases: 9. Germline CDR1 and CDR2: LNHDA and SQIVND (reference sequence). CDR3 region: CASIADREINQPQHF. Here the CDR3 DNA reads TGTGCCAGTATCGCAGACAGGGAAATCAATCAGCCCCAGCATTTT.

This clonotype came up many times. The chain employs TRBV29-1 and TRBJ1-2; D might be TRBD1 (5 bases). In germline, CDR1 is SQVTM, CDR2 ANQGSEA. The CDR3 extends over 16 amino acids. V was shortened by 0 bases and J by 2 bases, with 16 bases between the two germline ends. CDR3 in amino acids: CSVEDDPDRGNYGYTF. Here the CDR3 DNA reads TGCAGCGTTGAAGATGACCCAGACAGAGGGAACTATGGCTACACCTTC.

This clonotype has more than one count but fewer than ten. The V gene is TRBV20-1, the J gene TRBJ2-5, with 8 bases identical to TRBD2. This CDR3 contains 16 residues. Losses at the gene ends were 1 base for V and 7 bases for J; bases not matched to a gene: 14. Germline V gene sequence: CDR1 DFQATT, CDR2 SNEGSKA (reference sequence). The CDR3 sequence is CSARGSTSAAGLTQYF. The DNA of the CDR3 is TGCAGTGCTAGAGGCTCGACTAGCGCCGCTGGTTTGACCCAGTACTTC.

The rearrangement uses TRBV15 and TRBJ1-5; D is perhaps TRBD1 (5 bases). Trimming shortened V by 3 bases and J by 2 bases, and 20 bases separated the two germline ends. The length of the CDR3 is 18 residues. The germline CDR1 and CDR2 sequences are LNHNV and YYDKDF (reference sequence). The DNA for the CDR3 is TGTGCCACCAGCAGGGGTATAGGGGCAGGGCGGCGCAATCAGCCCCAGCATTTT. This encodes CATSRGIGAGRRNQPQHF.

CDR3 residues: CAWSGQDDSPLHF. CDR3 DNA sequence: TGTGCCTGGTCCGGACAGGACGACTCACCCCTCCACTTT. The rearrangement links TRBV30 to TRBJ1-6; TRBD1 aligns across 7 bases. Trimming cost V 5 bases and J 10 bases; bases outside gene matches: 8. Germline V gene lookup returns CDR1 GTSNPN and CDR2 SVGIG (reference sequence). The CDR3 runs to 13 residues.